This paragraph reports one TCR beta chain. This specimen comes from a study of T cells in narcolepsy. Germline V lookup: CDR1 MNHEY, CDR2 SMNVEV (reference sequence). Trimming cost V 3 bases and J 1 base, with 8 bases left between them. The CDR3 covers 14 residues. Generated by immunoSEQ multiplex PCR, the TCRdb table keeps only in-frame clones and is missing some. The table shows more than 20,000 clones, with about 91% occurring only once. The chain is built from TRBV27 and TRBJ2-3; a possible D gene is TRBD2 (6 bases). Sequenced input: CD45RA- memory CD4+ T cells from PBMCs. The receptor was derived from a human donor with narcolepsy. CDR3 sequence (DNA): TGTGCCAGCAGTTTGCGGGATGGCACAGATACGCAGTATTTT. As protein: CASSLRDGTDTQYF.